Below, 15 T cell receptor beta chains from the same sample are listed, as sequenced in a study of blood T cell repertoires in COVID-19 (TCRdb year 2020). The library was made by the immunoSEQ multiplex PCR assay. TCRdb re-hosts the immuneACCESS table, in-frame sequences only. Its copies lack some clones; in the studies checked, an unresolved V gene accounts for under half of them, and the cause for the rest is not known. This sample gives around 370,000 clones in total; about 90% of them show up just once. The ten biggest clones cover around 7.9% of the sample. The source material was peripheral blood. The receptors originated from a woman aged 65 to 85 with COVID-19, enrolled during active disease.

The V call is TRBV14, the J call TRBJ2-1; 13 bases map to TRBD2. The CDR3 is made up of 14 amino acids. Germline CDR1 reads SGHDN; CDR2 reads FVKESK. Trimming took 4 bases from V and 8 from J; bases not matched to a gene: 2. CDR3 sequence reads: CASSPLAGGDEQFF. For the CDR3, the DNA is TGTGCCAGCAGCCCACTAGCGGGGGGGGATGAGCAGTTCTTC.

This clone has just a few counts. This chain joins TRBV7-2 and TRBJ1-1; possible D gene TRBD1, 6 bases. The V gene's germline CDR1 is SGHTA and CDR2 FQGNSA. This CDR3 region has 17 residues. Trimming cost V 3 bases and J 1 base, with 18 bases left between them. In nucleotides, the CDR3 is TGTGCCAGCAGCTTGGGGGCCAGGTTTAACCGGAACACTGAAGCTTTCTTT. Its protein is CASSLGARFNRNTEAFF.

This chain uses TRBV4-2 with TRBJ1-4; 7 nucleotides line up with TRBD1. Looked up from germline, CDR1 is LGHNA and CDR2 is YNFKEQ. This CDR3 is built from 15 residues. V trimming: 7 bases; J trimming: 5 bases; junction bases outside the gene matches: 10. CDR3 region: CASTPLTGTNEKLFF. CDR3 nucleotide sequence: TGTGCCAGCACCCCTCTGACAGGGACCAATGAAAAACTGTTTTTT.

The chain combines TRBV5-1 with TRBJ1-2; no reliable D call. The CDR3 totals 13 residues. V lost 1 base and J lost 0, with 4 bases in between. Germline V gene lookup returns CDR1 SGHRS and CDR2 YFSETQ. CDR3 loop: CASSLSANYGYTF. CDR3 in DNA: TGCGCCAGCAGCTTGTCTGCTAACTATGGCTACACCTTC. Full variable domain (remainder filled in from reference TRBV5-1 and TRBJ1-2): KAGVTQTPRYLIKTRGQQVTLSCSPISGHRSVSWYQQTPGQGLQFLFEYFSETQRNKGNFPGRFSGRQFSNSRSEMNVSTLELGDSALYLCASSLSANYGYTFGSGTRLTVV.

The chain is built from TRBV7-2 and TRBJ2-7, with TRBD1 identical over 10 bases. The V segment lost 3 bases and the J segment 3 bases; nucleotides outside the gene matches: 5. This CDR3 has 15 residues. Germline V CDR1 and CDR2: SGHTA, FQGNSA. The CDR3 nucleotides read TGTGCCAGCAGCTTCCGACAGGGGGCCTACTACGAGCAGTACTTC. It specifies CASSFRQGAYYEQYF.

The chain has TRBV18 and TRBJ2-1; D may be TRBD1 (7 bases). The germline gives CDR1 KGHSH, CDR2 LQKENI. This CDR3 has 13 amino acids. V dropped 5 bases and J dropped 8 bases, with 13 bases sitting between them. The CDR3 sequence: CASSAGQQDEQFF. In DNA form, the CDR3 reads TGTGCCAGCTCAGCGGGACAGCAGGATGAGCAGTTCTTC.

The chain recombines TRBV5-6 with TRBJ2-1; 8 bases fit TRBD2. Germline V gene sequence: CDR1 SGHDT, CDR2 YYEEEE. The CDR3 totals 14 residues. V dropped 4 bases and J dropped 6; count of bases not matched to a gene: 6. The CDR3 coding sequence is TGTGCCAGCAGCCAGGCGGGGGGCGCCAATGAGCAGTTCTTC. Translation gives CASSQAGGANEQFF.

This clone was seen many times. The CDR3 nucleotides read TGTGCCAGTAGTATTACGACAGGGTACAATCAGCCCCAGCATTTT. Its protein is CASSITTGYNQPQHF. The rearrangement joins TRBV19 to TRBJ1-5, with 7 bases lining up with TRBD1. There are 15 residues in the CDR3. CDR1 and CDR2 (germline): LNHDA, SQIVND (reference sequence). V gave up 3 bases and J gave up 3 bases; unmatched junction bases: 5.

This clone has a single count. The rearrangement joins TRBV28 to TRBJ1-3; D ambiguous. The germline V gene encodes CDR1 MDHEN and CDR2 SYDVKM. The CDR3 runs to 15 residues. V lost 4 bases, J lost 0 bases, and 10 bases lay in between. The CDR3 loop reads CASSSYHFSGNTIYF. The DNA for the CDR3 is TGTGCCAGCAGTTCATATCACTTCTCTGGAAACACCATATATTTT.

The chain links TRBV7-7 to TRBJ2-1; D is perhaps TRBD2 (5 bases). This CDR3 is 15 amino acids long. Trimming cost V 5 bases and J 5 bases, with 16 bases left between them. Germline CDR1 SSHAT, CDR2 FNYEAQ (reference sequence). The DNA of the CDR3 is TGTGCCAGCAGCCGAGGCATCACACTAGACAATGAGCAGTTCTTC. This encodes CASSRGITLDNEQFF. Using reference TRBV7-7 and TRBJ2-1 for the parts outside the CDR3, the full variable domain is GAGVSQSPRYKVTKRGQDVTLRCDPISSHATLYWYQQALGQGPEFLTYFNYEAQPDKSGLPSDRFSAERPEGSISTLTIQRTEQRDSAMYRCASSRGITLDNEQFFGPGTRLTVL.

This clone was seen just once. Possible read error: a much larger clone is one base away. The chain recombines TRBV3-1 (or the pseudogene TRBV3-2) with TRBJ1-5, with 7 bases lining up with TRBD1. Germline V gene sequence: CDR1 LGHDT, CDR2 YNNKEL (reference sequence). The length of the CDR3 is 13 residues. V lost 4 bases, J lost 4 bases, and 1 base stayed unmatched. The CDR3 nucleotides are TGTGCCAGCAGCCCCAGGGGGAATCAGCCCCAGCATTTT. Its protein is CASSPRGNQPQHF.

This chain uses TRBV19 with TRBJ1-5, with D possibly TRBD1 on 5 matching bases. Germline lookup yields CDR1 LNHDA and CDR2 SQIVND (reference sequence). Trimming removed 3 bases from V and 7 bases from J, with 19 bases in between. The CDR3 is 16 amino acids. The chain's CDR3 is CASSMGGRVRDQPQHF. The CDR3 bases are TGTGCCAGTAGTATGGGGGGACGAGTACGTGACCAGCCCCAGCATTTT. Drawing the rest from reference TRBV19 and TRBJ1-5, the complete variable domain is DGGITQSPKYLFRKEGQNVTLSCEQNLNHDAMYWYRQDPGQGLRLIYYSQIVNDFQKGDIAEGYSVSREKKESFPLTVTSAQKNPTAFYLCASSMGGRVRDQPQHFGDGTRLSIL.

The gene calls are TRBV10-2 and TRBJ1-5; 9 nucleotides match TRBD1. Germline V gene lookup returns CDR1 WSHSY and CDR2 SAAADI. The length of the CDR3 is 14 residues. V lost 6 bases and J lost 4; bases outside the gene matches: 4. CDR3 sequence (DNA): TGCGCCAGCAGCGGGACAGGGAAAAATCAGCCCCAGCATTTT. Protein: CASSGTGKNQPQHF.

The V and J genes are TRBV19 and TRBJ2-5; 11 bases match TRBD2. The CDR3 has 17 amino acids. Losses at the gene ends were 1 base for V and 6 bases for J; bases not matched to a gene: 10. Germline assignment: CDR1 LNHDA and CDR2 SQIVND (reference sequence). CDR3 region: CASSIGLAGGPLKTQYF. CDR3 DNA: TGTGCCAGTAGTATAGGTCTAGCGGGGGGACCCCTGAAGACCCAGTACTTC.

In its sample, this clone was seen a few times. The chain links TRBV2 to TRBJ2-7; D is perhaps TRBD1 (6 bases). This CDR3 is built from 16 residues. Looked up from germline, CDR1 is SNHLY and CDR2 is FYNNEI. Trimming took off 2 bases at V and 0 bases at J, with 14 bases between the two ends. The CDR3 protein is CASSETVMDSSYEQYF. The CDR3 bases are TGTGCCAGCAGTGAAACTGTTATGGACAGCTCCTACGAGCAGTACTTC.